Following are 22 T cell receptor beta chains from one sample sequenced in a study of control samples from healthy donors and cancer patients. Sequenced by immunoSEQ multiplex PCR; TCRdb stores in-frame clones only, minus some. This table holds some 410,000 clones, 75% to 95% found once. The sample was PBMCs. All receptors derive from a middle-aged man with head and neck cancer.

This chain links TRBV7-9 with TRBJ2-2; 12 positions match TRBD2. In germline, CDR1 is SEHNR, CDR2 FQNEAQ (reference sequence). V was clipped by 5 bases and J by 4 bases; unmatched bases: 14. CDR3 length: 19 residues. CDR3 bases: TGTGCCAGCAGCCCACCGCTAGCGGGAGGGCCAATGAGCACCGGGGAGCTGTTTTTT. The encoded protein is CASSPPLAGGPMSTGELFF.

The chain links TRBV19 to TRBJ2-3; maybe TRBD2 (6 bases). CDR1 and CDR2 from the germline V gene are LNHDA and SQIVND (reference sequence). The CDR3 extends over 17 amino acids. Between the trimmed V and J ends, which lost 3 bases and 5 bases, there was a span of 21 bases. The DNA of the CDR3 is TGTGCCAGTAGTATGGACGGGAGTTGGGCGATGGGAGATACGCAGTATTTT. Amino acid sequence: CASSMDGSWAMGDTQYF.

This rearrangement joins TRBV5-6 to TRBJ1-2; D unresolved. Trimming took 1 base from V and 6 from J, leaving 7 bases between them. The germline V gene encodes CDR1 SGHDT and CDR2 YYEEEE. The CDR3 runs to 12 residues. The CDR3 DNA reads TGTGCCAGCAGCTTGACCGGGAATGGCTACACCTTC. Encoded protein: CASSLTGNGYTF.

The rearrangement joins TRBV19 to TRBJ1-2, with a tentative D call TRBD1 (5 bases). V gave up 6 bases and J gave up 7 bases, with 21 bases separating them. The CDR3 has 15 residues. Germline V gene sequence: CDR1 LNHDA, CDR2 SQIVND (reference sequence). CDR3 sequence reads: CASSLLTELTTGYTF. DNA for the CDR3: TGTGCCAGTAGCCTGTTGACAGAGTTAACTACTGGCTACACCTTC.

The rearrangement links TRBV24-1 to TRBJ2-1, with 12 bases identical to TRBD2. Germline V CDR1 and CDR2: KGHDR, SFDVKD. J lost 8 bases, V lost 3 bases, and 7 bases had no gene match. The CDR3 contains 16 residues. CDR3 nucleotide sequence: TGTGCCACCAGTGATCGGACTAGCGGGATAGGCGATGAGCAGTTCTTC. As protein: CATSDRTSGIGDEQFF.

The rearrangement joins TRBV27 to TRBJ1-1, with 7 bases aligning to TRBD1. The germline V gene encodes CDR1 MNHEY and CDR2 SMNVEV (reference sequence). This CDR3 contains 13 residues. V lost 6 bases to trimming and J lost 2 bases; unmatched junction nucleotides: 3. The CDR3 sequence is CASRYRGNTEAFF. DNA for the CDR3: TGTGCCAGCAGATACAGGGGTAACACTGAAGCTTTCTTT.

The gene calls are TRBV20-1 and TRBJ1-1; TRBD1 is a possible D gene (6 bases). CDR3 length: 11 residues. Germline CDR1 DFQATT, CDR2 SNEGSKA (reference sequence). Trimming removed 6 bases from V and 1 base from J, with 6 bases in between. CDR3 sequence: CSADRNTEAFF. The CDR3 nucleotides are TGCAGTGCGGACAGGAACACTGAAGCTTTCTTT.

CDR3 protein: CASSSLLAGGPNEQFF. CDR3 in DNA: TGTGCCAGTAGTAGTCTACTAGCGGGGGGCCCCAATGAGCAGTTCTTC. The rearrangement joins TRBV19 to TRBJ2-1, with 12 bases aligning to TRBD2. The V segment lost 4 bases and the J segment 6 bases; nucleotides outside the gene matches: 7. This CDR3 has 16 amino acids. CDR1 and CDR2 (germline): LNHDA, SQIVND (reference sequence). Full variable domain (missing parts from reference TRBV19 and TRBJ2-1): DGGITQSPKYLFRKEGQNVTLSCEQNLNHDAMYWYRQDPGQGLRLIYYSQIVNDFQKGDIAEGYSVSREKKESFPLTVTSAQKNPTAFYLCASSSLLAGGPNEQFFGPGTRLTVL.

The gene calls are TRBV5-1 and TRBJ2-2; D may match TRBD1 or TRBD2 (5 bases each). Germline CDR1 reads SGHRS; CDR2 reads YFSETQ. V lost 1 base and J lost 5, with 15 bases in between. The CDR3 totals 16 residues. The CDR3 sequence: CASSLPGPAATGELFF. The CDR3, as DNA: TGCGCCAGCAGCTTGCCGGGACCCGCTGCGACCGGGGAGCTGTTTTTT.

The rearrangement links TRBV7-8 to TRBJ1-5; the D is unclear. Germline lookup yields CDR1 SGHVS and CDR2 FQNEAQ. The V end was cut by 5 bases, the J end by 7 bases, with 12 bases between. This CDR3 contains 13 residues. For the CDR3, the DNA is TGTGCCAGCAGCCCCCCCGGTGGGCAGCCCCAGCATTTT. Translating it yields CASSPPGGQPQHF.

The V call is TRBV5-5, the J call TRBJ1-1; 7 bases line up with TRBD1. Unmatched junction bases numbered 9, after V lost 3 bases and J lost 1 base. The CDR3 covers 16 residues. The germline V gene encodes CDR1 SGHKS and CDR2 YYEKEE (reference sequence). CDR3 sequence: CASSSTKGQTNTEAFF. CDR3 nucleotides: TGTGCCAGCAGCTCGACAAAGGGACAGACGAACACTGAAGCTTTCTTT.

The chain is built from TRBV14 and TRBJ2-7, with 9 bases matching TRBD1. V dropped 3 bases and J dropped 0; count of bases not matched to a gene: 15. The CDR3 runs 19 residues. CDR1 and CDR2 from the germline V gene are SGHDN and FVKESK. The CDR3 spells CASSHPGQGIPKPSYEQYF. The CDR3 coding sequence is TGTGCCAGCAGCCACCCTGGACAGGGGATCCCAAAACCCTCCTACGAGCAGTACTTC.

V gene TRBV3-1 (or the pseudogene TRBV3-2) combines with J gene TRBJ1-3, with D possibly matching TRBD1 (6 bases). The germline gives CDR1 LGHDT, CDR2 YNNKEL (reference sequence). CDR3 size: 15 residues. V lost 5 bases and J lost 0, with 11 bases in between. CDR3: CASSVDSGSGNTIYF. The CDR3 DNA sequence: TGTGCCAGCAGCGTGGACAGCGGCTCTGGAAACACCATATATTTT.

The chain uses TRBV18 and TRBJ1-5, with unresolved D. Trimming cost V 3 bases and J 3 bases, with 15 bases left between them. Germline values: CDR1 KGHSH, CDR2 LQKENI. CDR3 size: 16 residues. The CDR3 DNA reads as TGTGCCAGCTCACCCACCGAGGGCAGCTTCAATCAGCCCCAGCATTTT. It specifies CASSPTEGSFNQPQHF.

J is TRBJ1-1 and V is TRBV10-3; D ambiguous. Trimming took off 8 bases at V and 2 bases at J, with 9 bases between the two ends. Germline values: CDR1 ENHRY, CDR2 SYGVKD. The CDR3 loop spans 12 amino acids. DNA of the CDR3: TGTGCCATCTCAGACGGTAACACTGAAGCTTTCTTT. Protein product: CAISDGNTEAFF.

CDR3 in DNA: TGTGCCGTAGGGAAGACAGGGACGAACACCGGGGAGCTGTTTTTT. The encoded protein is CAVGKTGTNTGELFF. J is TRBJ2-2 and V is TRBV7-9; 7 bases are a match to TRBD1. The V segment lost 11 bases and the J segment 0 bases; nucleotides outside the gene matches: 9. The CDR3 extends over 15 amino acids. Germline assignment: CDR1 SEHNR and CDR2 FQNEAQ (reference sequence).

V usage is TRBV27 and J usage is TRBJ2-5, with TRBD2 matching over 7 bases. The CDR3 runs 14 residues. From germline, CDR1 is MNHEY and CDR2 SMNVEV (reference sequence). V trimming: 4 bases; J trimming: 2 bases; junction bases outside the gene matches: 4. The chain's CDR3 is CASSYGRRQETQYF. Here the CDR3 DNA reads TGTGCCAGCAGTTACGGGAGGCGGCAAGAGACCCAGTACTTC.

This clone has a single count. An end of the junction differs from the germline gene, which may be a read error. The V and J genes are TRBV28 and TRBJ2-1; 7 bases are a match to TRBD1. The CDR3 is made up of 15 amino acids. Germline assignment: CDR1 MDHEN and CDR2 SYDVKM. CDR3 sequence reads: CASQGTRTGYDEQFF. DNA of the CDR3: TGTGCCAGCCAAGGAACGCGGACAGGCTACGATGAGCAGTTCTTC. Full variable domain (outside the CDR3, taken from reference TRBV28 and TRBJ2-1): DVKVTQSSRYLVKRTGEKVFLECVQDMDHENMFWYRQDPGLGLRLIYFSYDVKMKEKGDIPEGYSVSREKKERFSLILESASTNQTSMYLCASQGTRTGYDEQFFGPGTRLTVL.

The CDR3 DNA follows: TGCGCCAGCAGCTTGAGCGCGGGGGCTAGAGATACGCAGTATTTT. Protein product: CASSLSAGARDTQYF. The chain couples TRBV5-1 to TRBJ2-3; D may be TRBD2 (7 bases). With 1 base removed from V and 5 bases from J, the gap between germline ends came to 14 bases. The germline gives CDR1 SGHRS, CDR2 YFSETQ. The CDR3 has 15 amino acids. The whole variable domain, filled in from reference TRBV5-1 and TRBJ2-3, reads KAGVTQTPRYLIKTRGQQVTLSCSPISGHRSVSWYQQTPGQGLQFLFEYFSETQRNKGNFPGRFSGRQFSNSRSEMNVSTLELGDSALYLCASSLSAGARDTQYFGPGTRLTVL.

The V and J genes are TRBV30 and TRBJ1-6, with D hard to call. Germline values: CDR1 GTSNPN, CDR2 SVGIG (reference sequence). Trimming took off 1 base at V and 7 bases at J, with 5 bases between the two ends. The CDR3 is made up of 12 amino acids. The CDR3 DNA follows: TGTGCCTGGAGTGGGGCAAATTCACCCCTCCACTTT. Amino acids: CAWSGANSPLHF.

CDR3: CASSPSGQGNTEAFF. In nucleotides, the CDR3 is TGTGCCAGCAGCCCCTCGGGACAGGGGAACACTGAAGCTTTCTTT. The gene calls are TRBV28 and TRBJ1-1; 9 bases are shared with TRBD1. The CDR3 is 15 amino acids. CDR1 and CDR2 from the germline V gene are MDHEN and SYDVKM. Unmatched junction bases numbered 6, after V lost 6 bases and J lost 1 base.

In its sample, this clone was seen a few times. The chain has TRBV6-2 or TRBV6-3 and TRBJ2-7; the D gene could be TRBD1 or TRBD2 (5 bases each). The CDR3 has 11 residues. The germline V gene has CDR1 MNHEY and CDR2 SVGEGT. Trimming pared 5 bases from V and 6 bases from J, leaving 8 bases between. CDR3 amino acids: CASSGGFEQYF. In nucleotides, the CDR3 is TGTGCCAGCAGTGGGGGTTTCGAGCAGTACTTC.